The 24 T cell receptor beta chains below come from one sample, sequenced in a study of shared clonotypes between healthy human individuals. Sequencing was performed with immunoSEQ multiplex PCR; in TCRdb, only in-frame clones are kept and a portion is missing. The sample holds millions of clones; 85% to 95% are singletons and the top ten take 0.13%. Specimen: naive CD4+ T cells sorted from blood. Specified subset: CD45RA+ positively selected. The receptor set was obtained from a man in his late teens or twenties in good health.

To note about this clone: The sample has other DNA sequences that encode this CDR3 too. V is TRBV6-5 and J is TRBJ2-1, with 14 bases that match TRBD2. The junction had 4 bases not matched to a gene; V was cut back by 5 bases and J by 7 bases. CDR3 length: 15 amino acids. Per the germline V gene, CDR1 is MNHEY and CDR2 is SVGAGI. In nucleotides, the CDR3 is TGTGCCAGCAGTCGGGGGACTAGCGGGAGTAATGAGCAGTTCTTC. It codes for CASSRGTSGSNEQFF.

This clone was recorded only once. This CDR3 is CASSAVGWGAETQYF. Written as DNA, the CDR3 is TGTGCCAGCAGCGCGGTGGGATGGGGAGCCGAGACCCAGTACTTC. The chain combines TRBV11-2 with TRBJ2-5, with a tentative D call TRBD2 (5 bases). Germline CDR1 is SGHAT and CDR2 is FQNNGV. This CDR3 comprises 15 residues. V lost 5 bases and J lost 5, with 18 bases in between.

V usage is TRBV10-3 and J usage is TRBJ2-2; D may correspond to TRBD1 or TRBD2 (5 bases each). Germline V gene lookup returns CDR1 ENHRY and CDR2 SYGVKD. The CDR3 loop spans 15 amino acids. V gave up 8 bases and J gave up 3 bases, with 16 bases separating them. For the CDR3, the DNA is TGTGCCATCGGGCGGCTCGTGGGGGACACCGGGGAGCTGTTTTTT. This encodes CAIGRLVGDTGELFF.

This chain links TRBV5-1 with TRBJ2-2; D gene unclear. V was clipped by 0 bases and J by 0 bases, with 9 bases between them. Germline V CDR1 and CDR2: SGHRS, YFSETQ. There are 16 residues in the CDR3. CDR3 bases: TGCGCCAGCAGCTTGGGGGCGGAACCGAACACCGGGGAGCTGTTTTTT. Translation: CASSLGAEPNTGELFF.

The chain joins TRBV5-1 to TRBJ1-2, with 7 bases identical to TRBD1. The CDR3 totals 15 residues. Germline V gene sequence: CDR1 SGHRS, CDR2 YFSETQ. Trimming took 3 bases from V and 2 from J; bases not matched to a gene: 7. The CDR3 sequence: CASSWSGGGNYGYTF. DNA for the CDR3: TGCGCCAGCAGCTGGTCAGGGGGAGGAAACTATGGCTACACCTTC.

The rearrangement uses TRBV5-4 and TRBJ2-5, with 13 bases that match TRBD2. Germline CDR1 SGHNT, CDR2 YYREEE (reference sequence). This CDR3 is built from 16 residues. Unmatched junction bases numbered 6, after V lost 4 bases and J lost 3 bases. The CDR3 loop is CASSMGLAGQEETQYF. The CDR3 coding sequence is TGTGCCAGCAGCATGGGACTAGCGGGACAGGAAGAGACCCAGTACTTC.

The chain is built from TRBV6-5 and TRBJ2-3; D uncertain. V gave up 6 bases and J gave up 2 bases, with 15 bases separating them. Looked up from germline, CDR1 is MNHEY and CDR2 is SVGAGI. The CDR3 is 15 amino acids. The CDR3 loop is CASSPLQRLTDTQYF. The CDR3 DNA reads TGTGCCAGCAGCCCTCTACAACGCCTCACAGATACGCAGTATTTT.

The V gene is TRBV30, the J gene TRBJ2-5; 7 bases are a match to TRBD1. Germline V gene data show CDR1 as GTSNPN and CDR2 as SVGIG (reference sequence). The CDR3 is 12 amino acids. The ends lost 8 bases at V and 3 bases at J; junction bases unmatched: 6. The CDR3: CAGTETEETQYF. CDR3 nucleotides: TGTGCCGGGACAGAGACAGAAGAGACCCAGTACTTC.

This clone came up once. The rearrangement links TRBV4-3 to TRBJ1-2, with TRBD1 matching over 12 bases. The CDR3 totals 14 residues. Unmatched junction bases numbered 10, after V lost 9 bases and J lost 8 bases. CDR1 is LGHNA and CDR2 is YSLEER in the germline V gene. The DNA of the CDR3 is TGCGCCAGACCGGGACAGGGGGCGCCGGAAGGCTACACCTTC. Translated, it gives CARPGQGAPEGYTF.

Notes on this clone: Other DNA sequences from this sample encode an identical CDR3 as well. The genes are TRBV28 and TRBJ2-7; 9 bases match TRBD1. J gave up 4 bases and V 2 bases, and 6 bases lay outside the gene matches. CDR3 length: 15 residues. The germline CDR1 and CDR2 sequences are MDHEN and SYDVKM. The chain's CDR3 is CASSLPDRGGYEQYF. For the CDR3, the DNA is TGTGCCAGCAGTTTACCGGACAGGGGAGGTTACGAGCAGTACTTC.

The chain combines TRBV30 with TRBJ1-4; 9 bases map to TRBD1. CDR1 is GTSNPN and CDR2 is SVGIG in the germline V gene (reference sequence). This CDR3 has 19 residues. Trimming took 0 bases from V and 3 from J; bases not matched to a gene: 14. CDR3 DNA sequence: TGTGCCTGGAGTGTAAACCCCCGGGACAGGGAAACTGCTAATGAAAAACTGTTTTTT. Amino acid sequence: CAWSVNPRDRETANEKLFF.

The chain employs TRBV10-2 and TRBJ1-3, with D perhaps matching TRBD1 (5 bases). The CDR3 extends over 16 amino acids. The germline CDR1 and CDR2 sequences are WSHSY and SAAADI. The V end was cut by 2 bases, the J end by 0 bases, with 11 bases between. CDR3 residues: CASSERTGPSGNTIYF. CDR3 bases: TGCGCCAGCAGTGAGAGGACGGGACCCTCTGGAAACACCATATATTTT.

The V and J genes are TRBV11-2 and TRBJ2-1, with TRBD2 matching over 7 bases. Germline values: CDR1 SGHAT, CDR2 FQNNGV. This CDR3 region has 15 residues. The junction had 6 bases not matched to a gene; V was cut back by 4 bases and J by 3 bases. The CDR3 DNA reads TGTGCCAGCAGCTCCATGTGGGGGGGCTACAATGAGCAGTTCTTC. It codes for CASSSMWGGYNEQFF.

The chain links TRBV19 to TRBJ1-5, with 10 positions matching TRBD1. Looked up from germline, CDR1 is LNHDA and CDR2 is SQIVND (reference sequence). This CDR3 has 14 residues. After removal of 4 bases from V and 5 bases from J, the junction contained 2 bases not matched to a gene. The CDR3 DNA sequence: TGTGCCAGTAGTAGACAGGGGGCCGATCAGCCCCAGCATTTT. Its protein product is CASSRQGADQPQHF.

The chain links TRBV6-1 to TRBJ2-5, with TRBD2 as a possible D gene (5 bases). The ends were cut back, 3 bases at V and 7 bases at J, with 9 bases in the middle. Germline CDR1 reads MNHNS; CDR2 reads SASEGT. The CDR3 covers 12 residues. The CDR3 region has the DNA TGTGCCAGCAGTGAGGGAGCCCCGACCCAGTACTTC. Translated, it gives CASSEGAPTQYF.

The chain combines TRBV7-9 with TRBJ1-2; weak D call: TRBD1 (5 bases). V shed 5 bases and J shed 5 bases, with 15 bases lying between them. CDR3 length: 14 residues. CDR1 and CDR2 (germline): SEHNR, FQNEAQ (reference sequence). The CDR3 loop is CASSPEGDRYGYTF. In DNA form, the CDR3 reads TGTGCCAGCAGCCCTGAAGGGGATCGTTATGGCTACACCTTC.

V is TRBV7-9 and J is TRBJ1-6; D not resolved. Trimming cost V 4 bases and J 5 bases, with 12 bases left between them. The CDR3 length is 15 residues. In germline, CDR1 is SEHNR, CDR2 FQNEAQ (reference sequence). CDR3 DNA: TGTGCCAGCAGCTCTGGCGGGGTCCATAATTCACCCCTCCACTTT. Protein product: CASSSGGVHNSPLHF.

This chain uses TRBV11-2 with TRBJ2-7; a possible D gene is TRBD2 (6 bases). Deletions cut 3 bases from V and 0 bases from J, with 12 bases between. Looked up from germline, CDR1 is SGHAT and CDR2 is FQNNGV. The CDR3 extends over 15 amino acids. CDR3 loop: CASSFRRGDSYEQYF. For the CDR3, the DNA is TGTGCCAGCAGCTTCAGGAGGGGCGACTCCTACGAGCAGTACTTC.

The V and J genes are TRBV7-2 and TRBJ2-5; D is uncertain. V gave up 0 bases and J gave up 7 bases, with 9 bases separating them. Germline CDR1 SGHTA, CDR2 FQGNSA. This CDR3 comprises 13 residues. The CDR3 protein is CASSLAPKGTQYF. The CDR3 DNA follows: TGTGCCAGCAGCTTAGCGCCCAAGGGGACCCAGTACTTC.

This clone showed up just once. CDR3 protein: CASSSQGGEVSNQPQHF. CDR3 bases: TGTGCCAGCAGTTCACAGGGGGGGGAGGTTAGCAATCAGCCCCAGCATTTT. V and J are TRBV7-6 and TRBJ1-5; 8 bases line up with TRBD1. With V trimmed by 6 bases and J by 0 bases, 10 bases remained unmatched. The CDR3 runs to 17 residues. Germline V gene lookup returns CDR1 SGHVS and CDR2 FNYEAQ.

V and J are TRBV4-1 and TRBJ1-2; 7 bases map to TRBD1. Trimming took 6 bases from V and 2 from J; bases not matched to a gene: 9. In germline, CDR1 is MGHRA, CDR2 YSYEKL. This CDR3 is 15 amino acids long. CDR3 region: CASRLRSTGNYGYTF. The CDR3, as DNA: TGCGCCAGCAGGCTCAGATCGACAGGGAACTATGGCTACACCTTC.

This rearrangement joins TRBV5-8 to TRBJ1-2; D is unclear. The V end was cut by 7 bases, the J end by 2 bases, with 9 bases between. From germline, CDR1 is SGHTS and CDR2 YDEGEE. The CDR3 runs to 12 residues. CDR3 in amino acids: CASGGSNYGYTF. The DNA for the CDR3 is TGTGCCAGCGGAGGCAGCAACTATGGCTACACCTTC.

The rearrangement joins TRBV7-3 to TRBJ1-6; perhaps TRBD1 as D (6 bases). The CDR3 totals 15 residues. V lost 1 base and J 5 bases, leaving 9 bases between the germline ends. The germline CDR1 and CDR2 sequences are SGHTA and FQGTGA. This CDR3 reads CASSLNNRDNSPLHF. CDR3 sequence (DNA): TGTGCCAGCAGCTTAAATAACAGGGATAATTCACCCCTCCACTTT.

About this clone: A read error is possible here, since a much larger clone lies one base away. This chain connects TRBV5-4 to TRBJ2-7; D is unclear. V shed 0 bases and J shed 5 bases, with 3 bases lying between them. The V gene's germline CDR1 is SGHNT and CDR2 YYREEE (reference sequence). This CDR3 spans 11 amino acids. The CDR3: CASSLANEQYF. The CDR3 region has the DNA TGTGCCAGCAGCTTGGCGAACGAGCAGTACTTC. The full variable domain, rest sourced from reference TRBV5-4 and TRBJ2-7, is ETGVTQSPTHLIKTRGQQVTLRCSSQSGHNTVSWYQQALGQGPQFIFQYYREEENGRGNFPPRFSGLQFPNYSSELNVNALELDDSALYLCASSLANEQYFGPGTRLTVT.